This T cell receptor (beta chain) was observed in a study of blood T cell repertoires in COVID-19. Method: immunoSEQ multiplex PCR; TCRdb's copy keeps in-frame clones and lacks some. The repertoire holds about 210,000 clones, with approximately 84% as singletons. The V end lost 2 bases, the J end lost 4 bases, and 27 bases lay between the germline ends. CDR3 length: 19 residues. Looked up from germline, CDR1 is ENHRY and CDR2 is SYGVKD. This clone was found once. This receptor was taken from an elderly woman with COVID-19, enrolled during active disease. Sequencing was performed on peripheral blood. The chain couples TRBV10-3 to TRBJ2-7; possibly TRBD2 for D (7 bases). The DNA for the CDR3 is TGTGCCATCAGTGAGGATACAGACAAGAGGGGGGGGAAGGTGTACGAGCAGTACTTC. This translates into CAISEDTDKRGGKVYEQYF.